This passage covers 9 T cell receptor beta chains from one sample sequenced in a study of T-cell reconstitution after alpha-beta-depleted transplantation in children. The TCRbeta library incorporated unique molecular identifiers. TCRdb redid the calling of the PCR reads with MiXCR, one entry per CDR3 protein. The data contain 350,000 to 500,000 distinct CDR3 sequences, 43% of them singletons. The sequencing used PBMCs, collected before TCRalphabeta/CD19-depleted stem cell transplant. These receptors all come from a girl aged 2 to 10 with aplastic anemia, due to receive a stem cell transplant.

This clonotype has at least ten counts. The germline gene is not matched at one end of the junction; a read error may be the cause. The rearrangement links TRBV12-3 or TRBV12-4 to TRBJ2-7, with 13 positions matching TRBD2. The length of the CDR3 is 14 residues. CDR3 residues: CASSLVIGLAGATF. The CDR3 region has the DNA TGTGCCAGCAGTTTGGTTATAGGACTAGCGGGAGCCACCTTC.

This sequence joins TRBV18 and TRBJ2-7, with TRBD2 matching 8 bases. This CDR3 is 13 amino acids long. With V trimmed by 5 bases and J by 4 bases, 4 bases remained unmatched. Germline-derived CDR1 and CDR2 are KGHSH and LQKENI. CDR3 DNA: TGTGCCAGCTCAGAGGGACTAGTTTACGAGCAGTACTTC. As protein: CASSEGLVYEQYF.

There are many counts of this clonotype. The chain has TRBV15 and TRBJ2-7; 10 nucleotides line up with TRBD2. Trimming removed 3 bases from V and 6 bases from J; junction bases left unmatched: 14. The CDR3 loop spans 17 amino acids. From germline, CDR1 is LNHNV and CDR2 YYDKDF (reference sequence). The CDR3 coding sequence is TGTGCCACCAGCAGCGTCTACTCGCCTAGCGGGAGTGGCGAGCAGTACTTC. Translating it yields CATSSVYSPSGSGEQYF.

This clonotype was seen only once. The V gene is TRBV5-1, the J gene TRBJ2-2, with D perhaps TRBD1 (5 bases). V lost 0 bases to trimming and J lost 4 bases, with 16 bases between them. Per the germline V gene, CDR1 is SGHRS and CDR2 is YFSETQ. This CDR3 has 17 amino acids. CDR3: CASSLEGSLRSTGELFF. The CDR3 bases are TGCGCCAGCAGCTTGGAGGGGTCCCTCAGATCCACCGGGGAGCTGTTTTTT.

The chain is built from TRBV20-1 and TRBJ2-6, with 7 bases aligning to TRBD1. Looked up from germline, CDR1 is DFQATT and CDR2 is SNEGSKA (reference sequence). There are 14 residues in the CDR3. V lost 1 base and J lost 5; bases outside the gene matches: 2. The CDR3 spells CSARAGQRANVLTF. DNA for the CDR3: TGCAGTGCTAGAGCGGGACAGAGGGCCAACGTCCTGACTTTC.

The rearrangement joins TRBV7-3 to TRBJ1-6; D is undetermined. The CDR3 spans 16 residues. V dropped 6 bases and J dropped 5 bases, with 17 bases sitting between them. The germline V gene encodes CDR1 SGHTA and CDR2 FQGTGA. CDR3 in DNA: TGTGCCAGCAGTCTACAGCCCGGAGTTAATAATTCACCCCTCCACTTT. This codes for CASSLQPGVNNSPLHF.

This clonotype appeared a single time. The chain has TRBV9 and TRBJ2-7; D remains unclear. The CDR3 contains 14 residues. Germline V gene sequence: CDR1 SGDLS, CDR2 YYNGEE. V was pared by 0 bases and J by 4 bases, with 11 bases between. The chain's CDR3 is CASSVGVESYEQYF. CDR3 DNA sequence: TGTGCCAGCAGCGTAGGGGTGGAGTCGTACGAGCAGTACTTC.

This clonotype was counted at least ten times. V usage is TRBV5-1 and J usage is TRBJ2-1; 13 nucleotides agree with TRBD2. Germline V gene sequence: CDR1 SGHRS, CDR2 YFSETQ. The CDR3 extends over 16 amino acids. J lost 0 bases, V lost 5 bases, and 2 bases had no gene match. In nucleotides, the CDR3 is TGCGCCAGCAGACTAGCGGGAGGGCCCTCCTACAATGAGCAGTTCTTC. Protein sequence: CASRLAGGPSYNEQFF.

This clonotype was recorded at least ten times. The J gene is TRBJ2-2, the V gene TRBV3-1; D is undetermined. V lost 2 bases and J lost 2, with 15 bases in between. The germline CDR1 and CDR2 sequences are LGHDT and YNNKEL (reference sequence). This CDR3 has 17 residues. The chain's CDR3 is CASSQRPGRKNTGELFF. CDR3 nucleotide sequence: TGTGCCAGCAGCCAAAGGCCCGGACGGAAAAACACCGGGGAGCTGTTTTTT.